A single sample is the source of the 29 T cell receptor beta chains below, sequenced in a study of human T cells and chemical hapten exposure. As for time point: healthy volunteer bleed at 2 weeks. Total RNA extraction was carried out from unfractionated whole blood. TCRdb analysed the RACE reads with MiXCR anew, one entry per CDR3 protein. The table lists 100,000 to 150,000 distinct CDR3 sequences, approximately 10% of them singletons. What was sequenced was whole blood. Receptors were obtained from a male donor in good health. Some clones in this sample may be carry-over from other donors' samples.

The gene calls are TRBV10-2 and TRBJ1-1; D may be TRBD1 (5 bases). V was cut by 4 bases and J by 3 bases, with 15 bases left in between. The length of the CDR3 is 15 residues. Germline V gene data show CDR1 as WSHSY and CDR2 as SAAADI. The CDR3 region is CASSGARTQDTEAFF. The CDR3 region has the DNA TGCGCCAGCAGTGGGGCTCGGACACAGGACACTGAAGCTTTCTTT.

The CDR3 here is CASSLNSGEKLFF. CDR3 DNA: TGTGCCAGCAGCTTGAATTCGGGAGAAAAACTGTTTTTT. The rearrangement links TRBV5-4 to TRBJ1-4; no reliable D call. The V gene's germline CDR1 is SGHNT and CDR2 YYREEE (reference sequence). The CDR3 has 13 amino acids. V lost 1 base, J lost 8 bases, and 9 bases lay in between. The entire variable domain, with the rest obtained from reference TRBV5-4 and TRBJ1-4, is as follows: ETGVTQSPTHLIKTRGQQVTLRCSSQSGHNTVSWYQQALGQGPQFIFQYYREEENGRGNFPPRFSGLQFPNYSSELNVNALELDDSALYLCASSLNSGEKLFFGSGTQLSVL.

This chain joins TRBV5-1 and TRBJ1-1, with no clear D. Deletions cut 1 base from V and 0 bases from J, with 7 bases between. Germline-derived CDR1 and CDR2 are SGHRS and YFSETQ. The CDR3 consists of 14 residues. The CDR3: CASSLLPMNTEAFF. The DNA for the CDR3 is TGCGCCAGCAGCTTGCTACCTATGAACACTGAAGCTTTCTTT.

This clonotype occurred many times. The V call is TRBV6-5, the J call TRBJ2-5, with D perhaps TRBD1 or TRBD2 (5 bases each). This CDR3 contains 12 residues. Trimming stripped 8 bases from V and 3 bases from J, with 10 bases between. CDR1 and CDR2 (germline): MNHEY, SVGAGI. CDR3 nucleotides: TGTGCCAGCGGTAGAGGGGAAGAGACCCAGTACTTC. This sequence encodes CASGRGEETQYF.

Ten or more counts support this clonotype. The V gene is TRBV29-1, the J gene TRBJ2-3, with D possibly being TRBD2 (6 bases). CDR3 length: 13 amino acids. V was trimmed by 3 bases and J by 2 bases, leaving 9 bases between them. Per germline, CDR1 SQVTM and CDR2 ANQGSEA. DNA for the CDR3: TGCAGCGTTGAGGGGAGGAACACAGATACGCAGTATTTT. It translates to CSVEGRNTDTQYF.

This chain links TRBV20-1 with TRBJ2-7; no firm D call. V was pared by 0 bases and J by 2 bases, with 17 bases between. Germline CDR1 and CDR2: DFQATT and SNEGSKA (reference sequence). CDR3 length: 16 residues. The CDR3 loop is CSARDRSAGTTYEQYF. The DNA for the CDR3 is TGCAGTGCTAGAGATAGATCGGCAGGTACCACCTACGAGCAGTACTTC.

This clonotype has only a few counts. The chain links TRBV11-3 to TRBJ2-2; D remains unclear. Germline loops: CDR1 SGHNT, CDR2 YENEEA. This CDR3 is built from 12 residues. Trimming removed 2 bases from V and 6 bases from J, with 4 bases in between. In nucleotides, the CDR3 is TGTGCCAGCAGCTTACTCCCCGGGGAGCTGTTTTTT. As protein: CASSLLPGELFF.

This clonotype occurred a few times. The chain uses TRBV18 and TRBJ2-2; D remains ambiguous. Trimming shortened V by 5 bases and J by 2 bases, and 9 bases separated the two germline ends. CDR1 KGHSH and CDR2 LQKENI come from the germline V gene. CDR3 length: 14 residues. The CDR3 DNA reads as TGTGCCAGCTCAGGAATGGGAAACACCGGGGAGCTGTTTTTT. Protein product: CASSGMGNTGELFF.

The genes are TRBV5-1 and TRBJ2-1; tentative D call: TRBD1 (6 bases). The V end was cut by 5 bases, the J end by 2 bases, with 17 bases between. The CDR3 loop spans 16 amino acids. Germline V gene data show CDR1 as SGHRS and CDR2 as YFSETQ. The CDR3 reads CASRPTAGDAYNEQFF. The CDR3 DNA reads TGCGCCAGCAGACCCACCGCAGGGGACGCCTACAATGAGCAGTTCTTC.

This clonotype was picked up many times. The J gene is TRBJ2-3, the V gene TRBV11-1; unclear D gene. With 2 bases removed from V and 0 bases from J, the gap between germline ends came to 9 bases. The CDR3 loop spans 15 amino acids. Germline assignment: CDR1 SGHAT and CDR2 FQDESV (reference sequence). The CDR3 coding sequence is TGTGCCAGCAGCTTACATGCAGGCAGCACAGATACGCAGTATTTT. This sequence encodes CASSLHAGSTDTQYF.

The table lists this clonotype with a few counts. The rearrangement links TRBV5-1 to TRBJ2-5, with 7 bases lining up with TRBD2. Germline V gene lookup returns CDR1 SGHRS and CDR2 YFSETQ. J lost 5 bases, V lost 3 bases, and 7 bases had no gene match. This CDR3 is 14 amino acids long. The CDR3 reads CASSSGAGLETQYF. The CDR3 DNA is TGCGCCAGCAGCTCGGGAGCGGGATTGGAGACCCAGTACTTC.

J is TRBJ1-2 and V is TRBV5-1, with 12 positions matching TRBD1. This CDR3 is built from 17 residues. The junction had 14 bases not matched to a gene; V was cut back by 3 bases and J by 8 bases. Germline CDR1 reads SGHRS; CDR2 reads YFSETQ. The CDR3: CASSSFSPGQGAEGYTF. The DNA for the CDR3 is TGCGCCAGCAGCTCGTTTTCCCCGGGACAGGGGGCAGAGGGCTACACCTTC.

The sample holds many counts of this clonotype. V usage is TRBV10-3 and J usage is TRBJ1-3, with 12 bases identical to TRBD1. CDR1 and CDR2 from the germline V gene are ENHRY and SYGVKD. This CDR3 comprises 17 residues. The V segment lost 6 bases and the J segment 0 bases; nucleotides outside the gene matches: 6. Written as DNA, the CDR3 is TGTGCCATCAGGGGACAGGGGGCTTCCCTCTCTGGAAACACCATATATTTT. This encodes CAIRGQGASLSGNTIYF.

The rearrangement uses TRBV2 and TRBJ2-6; a weak D match, TRBD1 (6 bases). Germline loops: CDR1 SNHLY, CDR2 FYNNEI. The CDR3 loop spans 15 amino acids. V lost 7 bases and J lost 2, with 12 bases in between. This CDR3 is CASTLGGAGANVLTF. In DNA, the CDR3 is TGTGCCAGCACCTTAGGGGGTGCTGGGGCCAACGTCCTGACTTTC.

A few counts support this clonotype. This rearrangement joins TRBV7-6 to TRBJ2-1, with 12 bases matching TRBD2. Germline assignment: CDR1 SGHVS and CDR2 FNYEAQ. The CDR3 runs 18 residues. V was clipped by 1 base and J by 5 bases; unmatched bases: 9. CDR3: CASSLVTSGSPAHNEQFF. The CDR3 DNA follows: TGTGCCAGCAGCTTAGTGACTAGCGGGAGCCCAGCCCACAATGAGCAGTTCTTC.

This clonotype was observed a few times. The chain carries TRBV5-1 and TRBJ2-4; D may be TRBD2 (5 bases). V was clipped by 5 bases and J by 5 bases, with 8 bases between them. The CDR3 covers 12 residues. Germline loops: CDR1 SGHRS, CDR2 YFSETQ. CDR3 DNA: TGCGCCAGCAGGGACGGGGAAAACATTCAGTACTTC. Protein: CASRDGENIQYF.

This clonotype was counted at least ten times. The chain combines TRBV7-7 with TRBJ2-5; D perhaps matches TRBD1 (6 bases). This CDR3 is built from 13 residues. V was pared by 4 bases and J by 3 bases, with 9 bases between. Germline CDR1 is SSHAT and CDR2 is FNYEAQ (reference sequence). The CDR3 DNA reads as TGTGCCAGCAGCTCCCACAGGGAAGAGACCCAGTACTTC. It is translated as CASSSHREETQYF.

The chain has TRBV5-1 and TRBJ2-1, with D unresolved. V shed 2 bases and J shed 5 bases, with 2 bases lying between them. There are 11 residues in the CDR3. Per germline, CDR1 SGHRS and CDR2 YFSETQ. In nucleotides, the CDR3 is TGCGCCAGCAGCTTCGACAATGAGCAGTTCTTC. Protein sequence: CASSFDNEQFF. The full variable domain, completed using reference TRBV5-1 and TRBJ2-1, is KAGVTQTPRYLIKTRGQQVTLSCSPISGHRSVSWYQQTPGQGLQFLFEYFSETQRNKGNFPGRFSGRQFSNSRSEMNVSTLELGDSALYLCASSFDNEQFFGPGTRLTVL.

This clonotype was recorded a few times. This chain joins TRBV15 and TRBJ1-5; D remains ambiguous. The CDR3 totals 15 residues. In germline, CDR1 is LNHNV, CDR2 YYDKDF (reference sequence). V dropped 0 bases and J dropped 3 bases, with 9 bases sitting between them. CDR3 coding DNA: TGTGCCACCAGCAGAGAGCCTAATTACAATCAGCCCCAGCATTTT. This encodes CATSREPNYNQPQHF.

The V gene is TRBV9, the J gene TRBJ2-1; D call uncertain. Germline CDR1 reads SGDLS; CDR2 reads YYNGEE. The V end was cut by 0 bases, the J end by 0 bases, with 10 bases between. CDR3 length: 16 residues. The CDR3 here is CASSVEKGFSYNEQFF. The CDR3 DNA reads TGTGCCAGCAGCGTAGAGAAGGGTTTCTCCTACAATGAGCAGTTCTTC.

In DNA, the CDR3 is TGTGCCACCATGAGTTTTGGGGGATCGGACATTCAGTACTTC. Its protein product is CATMSFGGSDIQYF. V usage is TRBV15 and J usage is TRBJ2-4, with D possibly being TRBD1 or TRBD2 (5 bases each). Trimming took off 7 bases at V and 8 bases at J, with 18 bases between the two ends. The CDR3 is 14 amino acids. The germline CDR1 and CDR2 sequences are LNHNV and YYDKDF (reference sequence).

V is TRBV6-2 or TRBV6-3 and J is TRBJ2-1, with a possible D match to TRBD1 (6 bases). There are 14 residues in the CDR3. Germline-derived CDR1 and CDR2 are MNHEY and SVGEGT. Trimming stripped 7 bases from V and 8 bases from J, with 18 bases between. The CDR3 spells CASKAGDIADEQFF. The DNA for the CDR3 is TGTGCCAGCAAGGCCGGGGACATAGCAGATGAGCAGTTCTTC.

This clonotype was counted at least ten times. The chain carries TRBV6-5 and TRBJ2-7, with 9 nucleotides matching TRBD1. Germline CDR1 reads MNHEY; CDR2 reads SVGAGI. V lost 6 bases, J lost 2 bases, and 5 bases stayed unmatched. The CDR3 contains 14 residues. The CDR3: CASSRGTGPYEQYF. The CDR3 DNA is TGTGCCAGCAGCCGCGGGACAGGGCCCTACGAGCAGTACTTC.

This clonotype was recorded a few times. V gene TRBV6-4 combines with J gene TRBJ2-1; 11 bases align to TRBD1. The CDR3 consists of 14 residues. With 4 bases clipped from V and 8 bases from J, the junction kept 4 bases outside the gene matches. Per germline, CDR1 MRHNA and CDR2 SNTAGT. CDR3 DNA sequence: TGTGCCAGCAGTGCCGGGACAGGGGGAGATGAGCAGTTCTTC. As protein: CASSAGTGGDEQFF.

Sample share makes this clonotype medium-sized. Written as DNA, the CDR3 is TGCGCCAGCAGCGGCAGCGTAGGATACGAGCAGTACTTC. It is translated as CASSGSVGYEQYF. This chain joins TRBV5-1 and TRBJ2-7; D is undetermined. V was trimmed by 4 bases and J by 4 bases, leaving 12 bases between them. This CDR3 is 13 amino acids long. CDR1 is SGHRS, CDR2 YFSETQ, per germline.

J is TRBJ1-6 and V is TRBV12-3 or TRBV12-4; D possibly corresponds to TRBD1 (6 bases). This CDR3 region has 14 residues. V was shortened by 6 bases and J by 5 bases, with 11 bases between the two germline ends. The DNA for the CDR3 is TGTGCCAGCAGCCCTACAGGGAATAATTCACCCCTCCACTTT. Translating gives CASSPTGNNSPLHF.

This clonotype showed up just a few times. The chain carries TRBV20-1 and TRBJ2-1; D unresolved. V lost 6 bases to trimming and J lost 0 bases, with 15 bases between them. Germline V gene sequence: CDR1 DFQATT, CDR2 SNEGSKA (reference sequence). The CDR3 contains 15 residues. In DNA form, the CDR3 reads TGCAGTGCCAAAGATTTCCAAATCTCCTACAATGAGCAGTTCTTC. This codes for CSAKDFQISYNEQFF.

This chain connects TRBV11-2 to TRBJ2-7, with D tentatively TRBD2 (5 bases). Trimming stripped 2 bases from V and 7 bases from J, with 6 bases between. This CDR3 region has 11 residues. Germline V lookup: CDR1 SGHAT, CDR2 FQNNGV. CDR3 in amino acids: CASSLRREQYF. The CDR3 DNA reads TGTGCCAGCAGCTTAAGGAGGGAGCAGTACTTC.

This sequence joins TRBV14 and TRBJ2-7; the D call may be TRBD1 or TRBD2 (5 bases each). Germline CDR1 SGHDN, CDR2 FVKESK. With 0 bases removed from V and 5 bases from J, the gap between germline ends came to 14 bases. The CDR3 is made up of 15 amino acids. CDR3 in amino acids: CASSQDSGAVHEQYF. The CDR3 nucleotides read TGTGCCAGCAGCCAAGATTCCGGGGCTGTACACGAGCAGTACTTC. Drawing the rest from reference TRBV14 and TRBJ2-7, the complete variable domain is EAGVTQFPSHSVIEKGQTVTLRCDPISGHDNLYWYRRVMGKEIKFLLHFVKESKQDESGMPNNRFLAERTGGTYSTLKVQPAELEDSGVYFCASSQDSGAVHEQYFGPGTRLTVT.